This T cell receptor (beta chain) comes out of a study of T cells in Graves' hyperthyroidism and ophthalmopathy (dated by TCRdb to between 2018 and 2021). About the study as a whole: Peripheral blood was sampled at the time of initial diagnosis, prior to any treatment. A discovery cohort of about 96 patients, 43 with Graves' ophthalmopathy and approximately 60 with stable Graves' hyperthyroidism, was used to find distinguishing TCR V-J signatures. Prospective prediction of ophthalmopathy was tested in an independent validation cohort of approximately 19 hyperthyroidism patients and 15 to 17 patients who later progressed to ophthalmopathy. The approximately 100 discovery patients were randomly divided into training and test sets at a 7:3 ratio. The study also compared thyroid tissue and blood T-cell repertoires from a handful of Graves' hyperthyroidism patients. Following sampling, methimazole starting at 30 mg daily was given to hyperthyroidism patients, and high-dose intravenous methylprednisolone was given to ophthalmopathy patients. TCR Vbeta CDR3 sequencing of 120 to 150 peripheral blood samples (around 45 ophthalmopathy, about 80 hyperthyroidism and approximately 17 progressor patients) is reported in the paper.

Ten or more counts support this clonotype. The antigen this receptor binds is unknown. One base away there is no much larger clone; base qualities are not given. What the study reported, not specific to this receptor: A model built on a 13 V-J signature distinguished ophthalmopathy from stable hyperthyroidism, reaching 85% to 90% sensitivity and 81.08% specificity in cross-validation and 80%/75% in testing. Sample size was not statistically predetermined, and blinding of investigators to group allocation was not performed. Blood samples also contained most of the expanded thyroid clonotypes (frequency above 0.001), which suggests that blood repertoires may reflect thyroid immune responses. In validation, the model predicted progression to ophthalmopathy with approximately 69% sensitivity and 72% to 85% specificity, a median of roughly seven months before onset.

In the ophthalmopathy patients, disease was moderately to severely active, with a Clinical Activity Score of 3 or more, a NOSPECS grade of 4 or more, and a duration of less than 3 months. Patients with uncontrolled infections, other autoimmune diseases, pregnancy or lactation were excluded. Diagnoses relied on clinical symptoms, serum thyroxine and TRAb, thyroid ultrasound and orbital computed tomography. Ficoll-Paque density gradient centrifugation was used to isolate PBMCs from 10 ml of fresh peripheral blood. Total RNA was extracted with Trizol reagent, and quality was checked on an Agilent 2100 Bioanalyzer. V is clipped by 5 bases and J by 8 bases, and the sequence between their germline boundaries is 16 bases long. Based on the germline V gene, the CDR1 and CDR2 sequences are SGHRS and YFSETQ. CDR3 length: 13 amino acids, cysteine to phenylalanine. Only the CDR3 DNA is retained, 39 bases long and in frame from the first base.

Amplification of TCR beta CDR3 regions was carried out from RNA transcripts. A first-round RT-PCR of the TCR CDR3 used the HTBI primer set with the Qiagen OneStep RT-PCR kit. The libraries were constructed in a second round of multiplex PCR and then size-selected and purified. Paired-end sequencing of the libraries was performed with 100 bp reads on an Illumina HiSeq2000. Under the source paper's analysis protocol: SOAPnuke was used to process the raw data, throwing out any read that contained adapters or uncalled bases, had a mean Phred below 15, or lacked an exact constant-primer or identifier match. COPE v1.2.5 was used to merge the high-quality paired reads, and each unique nucleotide sequence was defined as a clonotype. Clonotypes were aligned to IMGT TRBV, TRBD and TRBJ reference segments using MiTCR v1.1. Analysis was restricted to V-J combinations with a frequency above 0.0001, which covered roughly 99% of repertoires. The TCS score was defined as the ratio of F50 (clonal expansion) to E x V (chaos), calculated using BLOSUM62-based TCRdist between CDR3 peptides within each V-J. Welch's t-statistics and random forest reduced 514 V-J features to about 12, which were used in a naive Bayes classifier (R e1071). Clones were called with MiXCR by TCRdb after fastp trimmed the public reads at Q25, and only in-frame beta chains were retained. Here each entry gathers all rows of one CDR3 protein and keeps the most common genes and DNA. TCRdb's processing, not the authors' own work, is the source of the V and J calls. In all, the sample holds almost 250,000 distinct CDR3 sequences, and approximately 23% of those were seen once. The ten top clones hold under 40% of the sample.

Material for sequencing was blood. The chain employs TRBV5-1 and TRBJ1-2; the D gene assignment is ambiguous. The origin of this receptor is a woman between 40 and 50 years old with Graves' ophthalmopathy. The DNA reads as follows: TGCGCCAGCAGGACGACATCCGGGGAGGGCTACACCTTC. Its protein is CASRTTSGEGYTF.